This T cell receptor (beta chain) was retrieved from a study of CD8 T cells in Susac syndrome (dated by TCRdb to between 2017 and 2020). About the full investigation: Repertoire sequencing was used to test whether CD8+ T cell activation and differentiation in Susac syndrome was antigen driven. The study compared CD8+ T cell repertoire clonality among 11 to 12 healthy donors, 14 Susac syndrome patients and some 16 multiple sclerosis patients. What the authors observed across the whole study: The study acknowledged that relatively few individuals were included in the TCR sequencing and HLA analysis.

In regard to this clonotype: The antigen it binds to is not known. No much larger clone exists at a distance of one base, and base qualities are not known.

The CDR3 starts with the cysteine, ends with the phenylalanine, and has 16 residues. CDR3 DNA only is kept here, 48 bases in frame from base 1. From a lookup of the germline V gene, CDR1 and CDR2 are MGHRA and YSYEKL. Relative to germline, V is 1 base shorter and J is 2 bases shorter, with 14 bases between their ends. RNA was extracted with the RNeasy kit and roughly 0.45 to 1 ug was reverse transcribed using random hexamers. The immunoSEQ multiplex PCR assay, which covers 54 Vbeta and 13 Jbeta segments, was used to amplify TCR beta CDR3 regions. PCR amplification bias was corrected by using a synthetic template baseline for primer optimization and computational correction. The study's processing was this. Reads were assigned to V, D and J genes according to IMGT and analyzed in immunoSEQ Analyzer, with only productive sequences retained. To calculate clonality, Shannon entropy was normalized by log2 of the number of productive unique sequences and then subtracted from one. For each patient and control, public and private clones were evaluated within the 100 most prevalent clones. A clone was defined as Susac-specific if it was absent from the healthy and MS cohorts, from more than 850 published viral clones and from other ImmuneACCESS disease sequences. TCRdb itself trimmed the public reads at Q25 with fastp, ran MiXCR and retained productive beta chains. For every CDR3 protein sequence, its rows merge into one entry that carries the most common genes and DNA. These V and J calls rely on TCRdb rather than the paper's analysis. The table for this sample lists 400,000 or so distinct CDR3 sequences; around 83% of them were counted only once. About 0.12% of the sample belongs to the ten largest clones.

Peripheral blood CD8+ and CD4+ T cells from healthy donors, Susac syndrome patients and multiple sclerosis patients were profiled using high-throughput TCR beta sequencing. The multiple sclerosis controls were treatment-naive patients who had stable or active relapsing-remitting disease and met the revised McDonald criteria. CD8+ TEMRA cells were enriched by FACS, while bulk CD8+ and CD4+ T cells were purified by magnetic negative isolation. Blood was collected in EDTA tubes and processed within 24 hours, with PBMCs isolated through density gradient centrifugation. PBMCs intended for TCR sequencing were cryopreserved in liquid nitrogen and thawed later in a water bath at 37 degrees C. A purity of at least 90% was achieved for sorted or isolated CD4+, CD8+ and CD8+ TEMRA cells.

This chain is built from TRBV4-1 and TRBJ1-2; TRBD1 is possibly the D segment (5 matching bases). The sequenced material came from CD8+ T cells from PBMCs. The sequence derives from a human donor with multiple sclerosis. The nucleotide sequence reads as follows: TGCGCCAGCAGCCAAGCGTGGGGCGGGGAGAACTATGGCTACACCTTC. Its translation reads: CASSQAWGGENYGYTF.